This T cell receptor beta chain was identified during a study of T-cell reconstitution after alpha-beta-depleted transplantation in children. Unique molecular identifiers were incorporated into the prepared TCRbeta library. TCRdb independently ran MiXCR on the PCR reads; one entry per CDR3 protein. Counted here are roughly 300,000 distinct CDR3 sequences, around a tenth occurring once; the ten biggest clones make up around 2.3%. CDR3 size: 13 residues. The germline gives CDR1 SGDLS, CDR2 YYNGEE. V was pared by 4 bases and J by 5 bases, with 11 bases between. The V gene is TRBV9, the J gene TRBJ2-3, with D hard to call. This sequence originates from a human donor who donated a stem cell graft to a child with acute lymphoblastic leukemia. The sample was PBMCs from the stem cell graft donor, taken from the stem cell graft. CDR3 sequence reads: CASSTSTQDTQYF. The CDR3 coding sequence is TGTGCCAGCAGCACCAGTACCCAAGATACGCAGTATTTT.